The entry below gives a single TCR beta chain sequence along with its context. Its antigen is currently not known. Qualities for individual bases were not recorded, and no much larger clone is one base off. The entry originates in a study of blood T cell repertoires in COVID-19 (dated by TCRdb to 2018 to 2021). Study-wide context: Samples from collaborators originated in the United States, Italy and Spain and spanned both the acute and convalescent phases of COVID-19. The dataset comprised deeply sampled blood TCRbeta repertoires from subjects exposed to, actively infected with, or recovered from COVID-19. The samples were drawn from the first 160 participants of the ongoing ImmuneRACE study and from under 1,500 subjects provided by 6 global collaborators. The material from the prospective study consisted of cDNA or gDNA derived from T cells, B-cell-depleted T cells, or PBMCs. Where HLA class I and class II types were available, the types were taken from metadata supplied by the sample provider, not from assay-based typing. Sample metadata almost always included a de-identified subject ID, COVID-19 status, age in years and sex. The repertoires were released in a freely available public database meant as a resource for research on the immune response to SARS-CoV-2. General study outcomes and caveats: How much clinical and demographic metadata was included differed by source and by participant, and the metadata was provided uncurated.

Enrolling through a virtual design, the prospective study's participants ranged in age from roughly 18 to 95 years and lived across roughly 24 United States geographic areas. In the prospective study, cohorts were assigned on the basis of participant-reported clinical history obtained from a screening survey and a study questionnaire. Exposed participants were defined as having been in contact with someone with a PCR-confirmed or clinician-diagnosed COVID-19 case within 2 weeks of study entry. Each participant in the prospective study had whole blood, serum and a nasopharyngeal or oropharyngeal swab collected by mobile phlebotomists. Additional blood draws and questionnaires over an approximately two-month period could optionally be provided by prospective study participants. Before DNA extraction, prospective study blood samples were shipped either frozen or at room temperature. The immunoSEQ Assay, a bias-controlled multiplex PCR, was used to amplify TCRbeta CDR3 regions from genomic DNA. In the paper's pipeline: The number of nucleated cells in each sample was estimated by amplification of reference gene primers within the assay. To quantify the absolute abundance of each unique TCRbeta CDR3 rearrangement, sequence reads were collapsed and filtered. Productive Simpson clonality was computed per sample as the square root of Simpson's diversity index over productive rearrangements. TCRdb holds this immuneACCESS table with in-frame rearrangements only. Some clones are missing; in checked studies, unresolved V genes explain under half, and the rest has no known cause. The V and J calls and the clone size are those of that table, but D and trimming were determined from the DNA. This sample gives approximately 65,000 clones in total; about 75% of them show up just once. Around 54% of the sample is held by the ten biggest clonotypes.

The sequenced sample consisted of PBMCs or T cells enriched from blood (not recorded which). The TCR sequence derives from a woman aged 60 to 75 who had been exposed to COVID-19.

The nucleotide sequence reads TGTGCCAGCAGTTGGGGGCCCACAGATACGCAGTATTTT. Its protein product is CASSWGPTDTQYF. This receptor chain uses TRBV27 and TRBJ2-3, and possibly TRBD1, on 6 matching bases. From a lookup of the germline V gene (reference sequence), CDR1 and CDR2 are MNHEY and SMNVEV. The CDR3 starts with the cysteine, ends with the phenylalanine, and has 13 residues. Only CDR3 DNA remains: 39 bases, in frame from the first base. The V end loses 4 bases and the J end loses 2 bases, and a stretch of 7 bases separates them.